This is a list of T cell receptor beta chains from one sample in a study of blood T cells in healthy people across ages. MiXCR, applied by TCRdb to the 5' RACE reads, yields one record per CDR3 protein. This table holds about 1,400,000 distinct CDR3 sequences, roughly 40% found once. Input material: blood. Receptors were obtained from a woman aged 18-29 years in good health. The CDR3 runs from the conserved cysteine through the conserved F or W. A D gene is named only where the DNA matches it firmly. Clone size is given for some rows only: seen once, a few or many times, or a class if the clone is expanded.

abundance	v_gene	j_gene	d_gene	CDR3aa	CDR3nt
.	TRBV12-5	TRBJ2-1	TRBD2	CASGLVPRREGGNEQFF	TGTGCTAGTGGTTTGGTACCCCGGCGGGAGGGCGGAAATGAGCAGTTCTTC
few	TRBV10-3	TRBJ2-5	.	CAIRAGNPETQYF	TGTGCCATCAGGGCAGGGAATCCGGAGACCCAGTACTTC
.	TRBV20-1	TRBJ2-3	.	CSARILGPHTDTQYF	TGCAGTGCTCGGATTCTAGGTCCCCACACAGATACGCAGTATTTT
.	TRBV18	TRBJ1-1	.	CASSPGAVAEAFF	TGTGCCAGCTCACCTGGGGCAGTGGCTGAAGCTTTCTTT
.	TRBV3-1	TRBJ1-2	TRBD1	CASSQGTGGSNYGYTF	TGTGCCAGCAGCCAAGGGACAGGGGGTTCTAACTATGGCTACACCTTC
.	TRBV5-1	TRBJ1-5	.	CASSSDPRGQPQHF	TGCGCCAGCAGCTCGGACCCGAGGGGACAGCCCCAGCATTTT
few	TRBV4-1	TRBJ2-5	TRBD2	CASMETSGVLFQETQYF	TGCGCCAGCATGGAAACTAGCGGGGTACTTTTCCAAGAGACCCAGTACTTC
.	TRBV7-2	TRBJ2-3	TRBD2	CASSKLAGITDTQYF	TGTGCCAGCAGCAAACTAGCGGGAATCACAGATACGCAGTATTTT
few	TRBV18	TRBJ1-2	.	CASSPSDGGWNYGYTF	TGTGCCAGCTCACCATCCGACGGGGGATGGAACTATGGCTACACCTTC
.	TRBV9	TRBJ2-7	.	CASGRFSYEQYF	TGTGCCAGCGGCAGGTTTTCCTACGAGCAGTACTTC
.	TRBV10-3	TRBJ2-1	TRBD2	CASGGGPNMEEQFF	TGTGCCTCGGGAGGTGGACCCAATATGGAGGAGCAGTTCTTC
.	TRBV20-1	TRBJ1-2	.	CNAEGAPMGGRDRYTF	TGCAATGCGGAGGGAGCCCCTATGGGGGGGCGTGATCGCTACACCTTC
many	TRBV4-1	TRBJ2-1	TRBD2	CASSQVSAGGEAEQFF	TGCGCCAGCAGCCAAGTCTCGGCGGGAGGGGAAGCTGAGCAGTTCTTC
.	TRBV29-1	TRBJ2-7	.	CSVERQGYEQYF	TGCAGCGTTGAAAGGCAGGGCTACGAGCAGTACTTC
few	TRBV27	TRBJ2-2	TRBD2	CASSPLGGDYTGELFF	TGTGCCAGCAGTCCCCTGGGGGGGGATTACACCGGGGAGCTGTTTTTT
.	TRBV4-1	TRBJ1-1	TRBD1	CAGSHHRQGNTEAFF	TGCGCCGGCAGCCACCACCGACAGGGGAACACTGAAGCTTTCTTT
.	TRBV6-1	TRBJ2-7	.	CSSSEKPYEQYF	TGTTCCAGCAGTGAAAAGCCTTACGAGCAGTACTTC
.	TRBV20-1	TRBJ1-2	.	CSAFGEGSAYGYTF	TGCAGTGCTTTTGGGGAGGGGTCCGCCTATGGCTACACCTTC
.	TRBV5-1	TRBJ1-2	.	CASSLMSMDYGYTF	TGCGCCAGCAGCTTGATGTCGATGGACTATGGCTACACCTTC
.	TRBV20-1	TRBJ1-2	.	CSAEYYGYTF	TGCAGTGCTGAATACTATGGCTACACCTTC
.	TRBV29-1	TRBJ2-3	TRBD2	CSVGGLAGVGTQYF	TGCAGCGTGGGGGGACTAGCGGGAGTCGGTACGCAGTATTTT
.	TRBV11-2	TRBJ2-7	TRBD1	CASSRGTDLTSYSYEQYF	TGTGCCAGCAGCCGAGGGACAGACCTTACTAGTTACTCCTACGAGCAGTACTTC
many	TRBV4-1	TRBJ1-2	.	CASSQDSTVPYGYTF	TGCGCCAGCAGCCAAGATTCCACGGTGCCCTATGGCTACACCTTC
few	TRBV12-5	TRBJ2-7	.	CASAGSFYEQYF	TGTGCTAGTGCCGGGAGTTTCTACGAGCAGTACTTC
few	TRBV6-1	TRBJ2-5	.	CASRLTPGPKETQYF	TGTGCCAGCAGGCTCACCCCAGGACCGAAAGAGACCCAGTACTTC
.	TRBV15	TRBJ1-6	.	CATSRDGATSSYNSPLHF	TGTGCCACCAGCAGAGATGGGGCCACAAGCTCCTATAATTCACCCCTCCACTTT
few	TRBV6-1	TRBJ2-7	.	CASSSPTGAREQYF	TGTGCCAGCAGTAGCCCGACCGGGGCTCGAGAGCAGTACTTC
once	TRBV4-1	TRBJ2-3	TRBD2	CASSPRIGGGLTDTQYF	TGCGCCAGCAGCCCTCGAATAGGCGGGGGGCTCACAGATACGCAGTATTTT
.	TRBV4-2	TRBJ2-7	TRBD2	CASSPLAGAASYNEQYF	TGTGCCAGCAGCCCACTAGCGGGCGCTGCCTCCTACAATGAGCAGTACTTC